This T cell receptor (beta chain) was recovered during a study of control samples from healthy donors and cancer patients. The CDR3 covers 14 residues. Trimming removed 7 bases from V and 4 bases from J; junction bases left unmatched: 6. Germline-derived CDR1 and CDR2 are LNHDA and SQIVND (reference sequence). Profiling relied on immunoSEQ multiplex PCR, and the TCRdb table lists in-frame clones only, not all of them. The sample yields some 140,000 clones, about 85% seen once. The rearrangement links TRBV19 to TRBJ2-2; 7 bases are shared with TRBD2. Sequencing was done on a sample of blood. The TCR comes from a woman aged 25 to 39 in good health. CDR3 in DNA: TGTGCCAGTACCTGGCGGGAGACCACCGGGGAGCTGTTTTTT. It yields the protein CASTWRETTGELFF.